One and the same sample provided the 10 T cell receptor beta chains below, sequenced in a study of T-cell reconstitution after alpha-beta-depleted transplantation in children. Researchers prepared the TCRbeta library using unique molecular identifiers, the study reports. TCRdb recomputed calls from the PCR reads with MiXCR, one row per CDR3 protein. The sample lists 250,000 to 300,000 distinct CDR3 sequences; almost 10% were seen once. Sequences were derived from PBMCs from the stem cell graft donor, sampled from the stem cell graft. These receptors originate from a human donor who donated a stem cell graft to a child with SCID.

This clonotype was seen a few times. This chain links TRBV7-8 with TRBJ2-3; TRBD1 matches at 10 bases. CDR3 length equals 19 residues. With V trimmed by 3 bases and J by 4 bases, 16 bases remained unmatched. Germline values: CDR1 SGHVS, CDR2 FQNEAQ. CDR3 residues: CASSFPAEDRGGEADTQYF. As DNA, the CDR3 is TGTGCCAGCAGCTTCCCAGCGGAGGACAGGGGGGGGGAAGCAGATACGCAGTATTTT.

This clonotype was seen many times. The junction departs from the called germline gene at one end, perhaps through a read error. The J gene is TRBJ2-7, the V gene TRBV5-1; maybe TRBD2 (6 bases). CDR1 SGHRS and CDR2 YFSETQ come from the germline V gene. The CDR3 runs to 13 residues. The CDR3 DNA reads TGTGCCAGCAGCTTGGCGGGGCCTTACGAGCAGTACTTC. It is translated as CASSLAGPYEQYF.

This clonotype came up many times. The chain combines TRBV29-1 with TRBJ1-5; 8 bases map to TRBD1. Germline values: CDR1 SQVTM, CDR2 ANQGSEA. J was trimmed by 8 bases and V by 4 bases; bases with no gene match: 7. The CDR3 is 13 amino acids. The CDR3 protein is CSVAQGVLEPQHF. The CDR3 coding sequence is TGCAGCGTTGCACAGGGGGTGTTAGAGCCCCAGCATTTT.

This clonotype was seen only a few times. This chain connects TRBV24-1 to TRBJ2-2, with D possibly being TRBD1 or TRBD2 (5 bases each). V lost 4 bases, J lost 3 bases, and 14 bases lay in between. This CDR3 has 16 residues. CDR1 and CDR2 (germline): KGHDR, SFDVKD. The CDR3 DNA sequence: TGTGCCACCAGTGACCGGGACCGGACTTACACCGGGGAGCTGTTTTTT. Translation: CATSDRDRTYTGELFF.

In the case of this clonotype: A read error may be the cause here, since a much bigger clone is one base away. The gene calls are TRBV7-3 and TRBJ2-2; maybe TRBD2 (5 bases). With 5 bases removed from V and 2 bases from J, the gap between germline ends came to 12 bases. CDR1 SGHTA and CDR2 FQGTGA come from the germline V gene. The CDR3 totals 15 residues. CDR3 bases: TGTGCCAGCAGCAAGCGGTGGGGAAACACCGGGGAGCTGTTTTTT. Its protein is CASSKRWGNTGELFF.

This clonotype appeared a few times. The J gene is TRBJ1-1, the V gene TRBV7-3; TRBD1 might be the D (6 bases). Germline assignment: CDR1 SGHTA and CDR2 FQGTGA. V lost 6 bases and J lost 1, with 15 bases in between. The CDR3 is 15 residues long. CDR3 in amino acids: CASRPPGGRNTEAFF. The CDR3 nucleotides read TGTGCCAGCAGACCCCCCGGGGGCAGGAACACTGAAGCTTTCTTT.

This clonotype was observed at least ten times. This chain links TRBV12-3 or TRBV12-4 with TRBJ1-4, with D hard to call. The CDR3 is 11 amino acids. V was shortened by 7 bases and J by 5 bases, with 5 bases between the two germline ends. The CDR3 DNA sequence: TGTGCCAGCACCCCCAATGAAAAACTGTTTTTT. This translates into CASTPNEKLFF.

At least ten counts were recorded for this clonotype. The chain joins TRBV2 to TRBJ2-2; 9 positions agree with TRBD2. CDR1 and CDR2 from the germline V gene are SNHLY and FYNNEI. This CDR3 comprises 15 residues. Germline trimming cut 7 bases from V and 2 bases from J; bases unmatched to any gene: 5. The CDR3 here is CASNRRGGNTGELFF. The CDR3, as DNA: TGTGCCAGCAATAGGCGGGGGGGAAACACCGGGGAGCTGTTTTTT.

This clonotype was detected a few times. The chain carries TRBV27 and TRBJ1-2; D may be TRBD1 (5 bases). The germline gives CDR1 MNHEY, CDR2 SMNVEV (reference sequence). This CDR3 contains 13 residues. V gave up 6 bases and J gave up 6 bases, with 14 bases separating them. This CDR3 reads CASSPGIVHGYTF. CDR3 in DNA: TGTGCCAGCAGCCCAGGGATAGTCCATGGCTACACCTTC.

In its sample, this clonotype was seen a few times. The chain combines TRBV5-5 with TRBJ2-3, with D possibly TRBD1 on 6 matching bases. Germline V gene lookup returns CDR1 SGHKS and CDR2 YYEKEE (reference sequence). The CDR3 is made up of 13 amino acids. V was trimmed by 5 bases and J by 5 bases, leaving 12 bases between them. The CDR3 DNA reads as TGTGCCAGCAGTGGACAGATTCTAGATACGCAGTATTTT. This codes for CASSGQILDTQYF.